This TCR beta chain was found in a study of pediatric ulcerative colitis (dated 2019 in TCRdb). Describing the broader study: Among the ulcerative colitis patients, about seven had pancolitis and two had left-sided colitis, and histology in every patient was consistent with ulcerative colitis. From fewer than ten newly diagnosed, treatment-naive pediatric ulcerative colitis patients and four non-IBD control children, paired blood and rectal samples were collected. The Pediatric Ulcerative Colitis Activity Index classified a couple of patients as having mild disease, several as having moderate disease and three as having acute severe colitis. Paper-wide results and their limitations: Rectal repertoire features separated controls, mild-moderate and acute severe colitis patients; acute severe colitis showed reduced rectal diversity due to clonal expansions. For technical reasons, substantially fewer templates were yielded by the blood samples of a couple of patients, and these blood samples were excluded from blood-rectal overlap analysis. A couple of rectal CDR3 clonotypes turned up in every ulcerative colitis patient but in none of the controls. Because repertoires came from total lymphocyte DNA, patterns in rare subsets such as regulatory T cells may not be reflected. Compared with controls, ulcerative colitis patients showed significantly higher autologous blood-rectal clonal overlap, a finding that suggests increased T cell trafficking to inflamed tissue. The healthy control group was small, consisting of only a handful of individuals.

Rearranged CDR3 beta regions were amplified from genomic DNA with multiplex V and J primers using the immunoSEQ TRB Survey service. To keep depth equal across samples, survey-level sequencing depth of up to 500,000 reads per sample was applied. Libraries were purified and pooled, and sequencing was performed on Illumina technology. Processing in the source paper ran as follows. Productive clonality, sample overlap, pairwise scatters, CDR3 beta length, V/D/J gene usage and productiveness were all assessed with the immunoSEQ online tools. Calculated diversity was defined as the number of unique rearrangements divided by total templates times 100, and Shannon and Simpson indices were additionally computed. Z-score normalized data were analyzed by principal component analysis with the R prcomp function and the ggbiplot package. Morisita's index was used to quantify the clonal overlap between blood and rectum within each subject. TCRdb limited this immuneACCESS table to in-frame rearrangements with V and J called. A share of clones is missing; checked studies link under half to unresolved V genes, and the rest is unexplained. V, J and clone size are taken as reported in that table, and D and trimming were inferred from the DNA itself. The sample table contains 25,000 to 35,000 clones; only one count was recorded for 82% of them. Over 3.5% of the sample goes to the ten largest clones.

From the germline V gene, CDR1 is SGHRS and CDR2 is YFSETQ. Trimming takes 4 bases from V and 7 bases from J, and the germline ends sit 20 bases apart. Reading from cysteine to phenylalanine, the CDR3 counts 15 amino acids. Left in the record is the CDR3 DNA by itself, 45 bases read in frame from the first base. Before the diagnostic colonoscopy, none of the ulcerative colitis patients had been given immunosuppressive medication. A blood sample was drawn at the time of the colonoscopy. The Wizard kit (Promega) was used to extract genomic DNA from both blood and intestinal samples. As to this clone: Which antigen it targets is not known. No much larger clone exists at a distance of one base, and base qualities are not known.

The rearrangement joined TRBV5-1 to TRBJ1-2; TRBD1 is perhaps the D gene, given 5 matching bases. The sequence came from a boy aged 5-17 years with severe ulcerative colitis. The material sequenced was blood. CDR3 reads: CASSPGQHASGGYTF. The DNA is as follows: TGCGCCAGCAGCCCTGGACAACACGCGAGCGGTGGCTACACCTTC.